This TCR beta chain was profiled in a study of cytomegalovirus exposure and HLA in healthy donors. The CDR3 runs 16 residues. Germline values: CDR1 LGHNA, CDR2 YSLEER. Unmatched junction bases numbered 6, after V lost 3 bases and J lost 4 bases. Regarding the study as a whole: Cytomegalovirus status was reportedly diagnosed by the classifier with high specificity and sensitivity. What TCR beta sequences reportedly achieved was accurate prediction of HLA-A and HLA-B alleles in most subjects. About 180 TCR beta chains were listed as cytomegalovirus-associated.

Primers for the PCR totalled 60 Vbeta and 13 Jbeta. In the authors' workflow: Roughly 80 million unique TCR beta chains, about 11 million of them shared, were counted by a later analysis. Sequenced by immunoSEQ multiplex PCR; TCRdb stores in-frame clones only, minus some. V, J and clone size reflect that table, while D and trimming were determined from the DNA. This sample has 80,000 to 95,000 clones, with about 67% found just once. With regard to this clone: Its specificity is unknown. Other DNA sequences in the same sample also yield this CDR3.

V and J are TRBV4-3 and TRBJ2-2, with TRBD1 identical over 9 bases. The source is a woman under 30 in good health and CMV-seropositive. The sample was PBMCs. The CDR3 DNA sequence: TGCGCCAGCAGCCAGGACAGGGGCCTTCCCACCGGGGAGCTGTTTTTT. It is translated as CASSQDRGLPTGELFF.